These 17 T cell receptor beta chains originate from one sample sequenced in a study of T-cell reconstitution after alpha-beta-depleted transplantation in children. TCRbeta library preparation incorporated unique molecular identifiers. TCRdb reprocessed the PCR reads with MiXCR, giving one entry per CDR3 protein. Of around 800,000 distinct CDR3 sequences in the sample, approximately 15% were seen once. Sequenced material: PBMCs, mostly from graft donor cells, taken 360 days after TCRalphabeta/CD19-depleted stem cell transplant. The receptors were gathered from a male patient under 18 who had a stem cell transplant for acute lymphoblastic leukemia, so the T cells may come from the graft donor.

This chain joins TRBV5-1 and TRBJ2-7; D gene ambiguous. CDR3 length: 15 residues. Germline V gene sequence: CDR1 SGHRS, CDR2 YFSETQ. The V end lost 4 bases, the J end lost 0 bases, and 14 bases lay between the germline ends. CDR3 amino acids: CASSPSPRSSYEQYF. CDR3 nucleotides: TGCGCCAGCAGCCCCAGCCCGAGGAGCTCCTACGAGCAGTACTTC.

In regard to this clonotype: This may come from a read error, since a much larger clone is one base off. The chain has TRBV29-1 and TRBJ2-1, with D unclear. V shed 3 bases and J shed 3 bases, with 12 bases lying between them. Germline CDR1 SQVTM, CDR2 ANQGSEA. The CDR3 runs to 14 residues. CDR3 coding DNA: TGCAGCGTTGATCCTCGGAGTGTCTACAATGAGCAGTTCTTC. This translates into CSVDPRSVYNEQFF.

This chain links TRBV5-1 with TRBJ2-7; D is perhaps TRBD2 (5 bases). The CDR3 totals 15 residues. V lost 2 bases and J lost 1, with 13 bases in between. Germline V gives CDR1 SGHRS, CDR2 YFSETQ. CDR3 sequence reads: CASSLLGLGSYEQYF. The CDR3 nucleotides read TGCGCCAGCAGCTTACTAGGATTGGGGTCCTACGAGCAGTACTTC.

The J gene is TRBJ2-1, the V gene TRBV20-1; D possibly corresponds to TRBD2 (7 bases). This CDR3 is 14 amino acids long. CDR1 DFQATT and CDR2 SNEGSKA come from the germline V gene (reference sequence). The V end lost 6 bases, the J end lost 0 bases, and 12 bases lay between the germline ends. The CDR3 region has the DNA TGCAGTGCCCCAGGGGAGGGCTCCTACAATGAGCAGTTCTTC. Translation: CSAPGEGSYNEQFF.

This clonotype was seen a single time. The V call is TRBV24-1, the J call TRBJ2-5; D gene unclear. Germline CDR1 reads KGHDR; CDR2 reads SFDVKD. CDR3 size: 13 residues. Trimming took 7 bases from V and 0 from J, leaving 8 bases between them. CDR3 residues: CATRDGHQETQYF. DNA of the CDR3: TGTGCCACCAGGGACGGCCACCAAGAGACCCAGTACTTC.

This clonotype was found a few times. CDR3 residues: CASSLIGKLFF. The CDR3 DNA sequence: TGTGCCAGCAGTCTCATCGGAAAACTGTTTTTT. V gene TRBV12-3 or TRBV12-4 combines with J gene TRBJ1-4; D uncertain. The V gene lost 5 bases and the J gene lost 10 bases, with 8 bases spanning the gap. The CDR3 runs 11 residues.

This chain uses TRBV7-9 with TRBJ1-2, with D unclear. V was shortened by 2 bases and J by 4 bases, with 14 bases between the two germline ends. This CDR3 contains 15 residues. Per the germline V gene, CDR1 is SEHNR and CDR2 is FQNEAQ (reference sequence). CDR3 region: CASSLMQTYSYGYTF. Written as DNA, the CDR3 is TGTGCCAGCAGCTTAATGCAGACATATTCCTATGGCTACACCTTC. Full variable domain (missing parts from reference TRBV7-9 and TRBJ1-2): DTGVSQNPRHKITKRGQNVTFRCDPISEHNRLYWYRQTLGQGPEFLTYFQNEAQLEKSRLLSDRFSAERPKGSFSTLEIQRTEQGDSAMYLCASSLMQTYSYGYTFGSGTRLTVV.

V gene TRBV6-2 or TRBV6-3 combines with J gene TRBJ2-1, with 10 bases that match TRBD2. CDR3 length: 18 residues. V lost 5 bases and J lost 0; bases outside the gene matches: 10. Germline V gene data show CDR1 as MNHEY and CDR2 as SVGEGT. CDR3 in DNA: TGTGCCAGCAGTCGGGTCCCGGGACTAGCGAGCTCCTACAATGAGCAGTTCTTC. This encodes CASSRVPGLASSYNEQFF.

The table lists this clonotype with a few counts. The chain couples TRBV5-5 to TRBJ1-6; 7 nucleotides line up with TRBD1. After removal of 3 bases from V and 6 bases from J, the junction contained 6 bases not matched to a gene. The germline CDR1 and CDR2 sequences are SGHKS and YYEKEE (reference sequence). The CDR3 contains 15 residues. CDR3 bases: TGTGCCAGCAGCTCTCCGGGGACAGCTAATTCACCCCTCCACTTT. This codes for CASSSPGTANSPLHF.

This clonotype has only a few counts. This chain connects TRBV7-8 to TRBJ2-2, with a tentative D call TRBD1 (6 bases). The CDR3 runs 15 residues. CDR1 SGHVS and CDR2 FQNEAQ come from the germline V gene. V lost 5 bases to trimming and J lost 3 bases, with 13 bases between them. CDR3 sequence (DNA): TGTGCCAGCAGCCCAGAGGGACATTACACCGGGGAGCTGTTTTTT. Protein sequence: CASSPEGHYTGELFF.

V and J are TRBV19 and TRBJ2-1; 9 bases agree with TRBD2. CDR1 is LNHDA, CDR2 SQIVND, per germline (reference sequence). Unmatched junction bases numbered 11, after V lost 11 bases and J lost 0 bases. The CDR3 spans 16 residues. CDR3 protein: CAAGGIRRSSYNEQFF. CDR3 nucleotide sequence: TGTGCCGCGGGAGGGATTCGCCGGAGCTCCTACAATGAGCAGTTCTTC. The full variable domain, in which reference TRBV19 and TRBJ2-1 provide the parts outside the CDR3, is DGGITQSPKYLFRKEGQNVTLSCEQNLNHDAMYWYRQDPGQGLRLIYYSQIVNDFQKGDIAEGYSVSREKKESFPLTVTSAQKNPTAFYLCAAGGIRRSSYNEQFFGPGTRLTVL.

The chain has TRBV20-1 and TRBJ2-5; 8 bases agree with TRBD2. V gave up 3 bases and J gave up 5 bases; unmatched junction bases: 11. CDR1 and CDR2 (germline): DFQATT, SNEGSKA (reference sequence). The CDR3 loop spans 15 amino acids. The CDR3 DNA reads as TGCAGTGCTAGGGGGCCCGGGAGGGCCGGGGAGACCCAGTACTTC. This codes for CSARGPGRAGETQYF.

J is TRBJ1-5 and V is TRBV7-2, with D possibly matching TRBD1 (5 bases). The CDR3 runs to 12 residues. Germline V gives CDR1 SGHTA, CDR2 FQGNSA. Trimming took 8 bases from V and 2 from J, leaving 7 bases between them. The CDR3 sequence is CASGTRNQPQHF. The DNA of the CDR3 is TGTGCCAGCGGGACTCGCAATCAGCCCCAGCATTTT.

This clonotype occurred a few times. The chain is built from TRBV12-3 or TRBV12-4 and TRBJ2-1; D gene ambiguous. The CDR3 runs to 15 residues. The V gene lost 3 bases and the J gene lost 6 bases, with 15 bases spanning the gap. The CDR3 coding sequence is TGTGCCAGCAGTTTCGGGTTGGTTATGGGCAATGAGCAGTTCTTC. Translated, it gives CASSFGLVMGNEQFF.

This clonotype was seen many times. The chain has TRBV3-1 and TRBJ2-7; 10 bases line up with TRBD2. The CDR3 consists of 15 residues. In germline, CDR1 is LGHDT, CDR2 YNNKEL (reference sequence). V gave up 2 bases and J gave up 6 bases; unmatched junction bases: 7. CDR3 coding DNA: TGTGCCAGCAGCCAACGGCAGCGGGAGGGACGCGAGCAGTACTTC. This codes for CASSQRQREGREQYF.

The CDR3 region is CASRTGGATEAFF. DNA of the CDR3: TGTGCCAGCAGAACCGGAGGGGCCACTGAAGCTTTCTTT. The J gene is TRBJ1-1, the V gene TRBV12-3 or TRBV12-4; tentative D call: TRBD1 (5 bases). The CDR3 runs 13 residues. The V and J ends lost 6 bases and 4 bases respectively, with 12 bases between them.

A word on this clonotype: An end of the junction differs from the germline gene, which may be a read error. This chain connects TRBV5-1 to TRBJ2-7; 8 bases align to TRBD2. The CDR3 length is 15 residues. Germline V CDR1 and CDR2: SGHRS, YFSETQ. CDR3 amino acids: CASSWSGSRSCEQYF. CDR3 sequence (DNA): TGCGCCAGCAGCTGGAGCGGGAGTAGGTCCTGCGAGCAGTACTTC.